Listed here are 22 T cell receptor beta chains from one sample, sequenced in a study of blood T cell repertoires in COVID-19. Sequencing was performed with immunoSEQ multiplex PCR; in TCRdb, only in-frame clones are kept and a portion is missing. This table has roughly 240,000 clones, 65% to 90% appearing once. The sample was PBMCs or T cells enriched from blood (not recorded which). Receptor source: a woman aged 50 to 60 with acute COVID-19.

This chain connects TRBV18 to TRBJ1-4, with a weak D call TRBD1 (6 bases). This CDR3 contains 18 residues. Between the trimmed V and J ends, which lost 4 bases and 2 bases, there was a span of 20 bases. From germline, CDR1 is KGHSH and CDR2 LQKENI. The CDR3 is CASSQLPTGFTTNEKLFF. The CDR3 DNA is TGTGCCAGCTCACAACTCCCCACAGGGTTCACGACTAATGAAAAACTGTTTTTT.

The rearrangement links TRBV6-2 or TRBV6-3 to TRBJ2-1; D remains unclear. Trimming took off 4 bases at V and 4 bases at J, with 8 bases between the two ends. In germline, CDR1 is MNHEY, CDR2 SVGEGT. The CDR3 is 13 amino acids. CDR3 DNA sequence: TGTGCCAGCAGTTTGACTGGTTACAATGAGCAGTTCTTC. This translates into CASSLTGYNEQFF.

The genes are TRBV5-1 and TRBJ2-5, with unresolved D. Germline V gene sequence: CDR1 SGHRS, CDR2 YFSETQ. V shed 4 bases and J shed 1 base, with 11 bases lying between them. The CDR3 runs 14 residues. CDR3 nucleotides: TGCGCCAGCAGCCGTGGCGGAATCCAAGAGACCCAGTACTTC. Its translation: CASSRGGIQETQYF.

The chain employs TRBV12-5 and TRBJ1-4, with TRBD1 matching 9 bases. The junction had 0 bases not matched to a gene; V was cut back by 4 bases and J by 0 bases. Germline V gives CDR1 LGHNT, CDR2 FRNRAP. The CDR3 loop spans 15 amino acids. The CDR3 nucleotides are TGTGCTAGTGGTTGGACAGGGGCAACTAATGAAAAACTGTTTTTT. It encodes CASGWTGATNEKLFF.

V gene TRBV28 combines with J gene TRBJ1-2; tentative D call: TRBD1 (6 bases). V lost 6 bases to trimming and J lost 0 bases, with 17 bases between them. Germline V gene lookup returns CDR1 MDHEN and CDR2 SYDVKM. The CDR3 length is 16 residues. The CDR3 sequence: CASSSHGQPANYGYTF. For the CDR3, the DNA is TGTGCCAGCAGCTCCCACGGACAGCCCGCTAACTATGGCTACACCTTC.

The gene calls are TRBV11-2 and TRBJ2-5; weak D call: TRBD1 (5 bases). V lost 1 base to trimming and J lost 5 bases, with 11 bases between them. CDR3 size: 14 residues. In germline, CDR1 is SGHAT, CDR2 FQNNGV. DNA of the CDR3: TGTGCCAGCAGCTTAGGGGGCCCCCGTGAGACCCAGTACTTC. This gives the protein CASSLGGPRETQYF. The whole variable domain, filled in from reference TRBV11-2 and TRBJ2-5, reads EAGVAQSPRYKIIEKRQSVAFWCNPISGHATLYWYQQILGQGPKLLIQFQNNGVVDDSQLPKDRFSAERLKGVDSTLKIQPAKLEDSAVYLCASSLGGPRETQYFGPGTRLLVL.

The chain combines TRBV5-6 with TRBJ1-6; weak D call: TRBD1 (5 bases). Trimming shortened V by 2 bases and J by 6 bases, and 12 bases separated the two germline ends. The CDR3 covers 15 residues. The germline V gene encodes CDR1 SGHDT and CDR2 YYEEEE. The CDR3 protein is CASSFNDRINSPLHF. The CDR3, as DNA: TGTGCCAGCAGCTTCAATGACAGAATTAATTCACCCCTCCACTTT.

V usage is TRBV27 and J usage is TRBJ1-4; D is perhaps TRBD1 (5 bases). The CDR3 runs to 14 residues. V dropped 3 bases and J dropped 4 bases, with 9 bases sitting between them. Germline V gene lookup returns CDR1 MNHEY and CDR2 SMNVEV (reference sequence). CDR3 loop: CASSLGLVNEKLFF. For the CDR3, the DNA is TGTGCCAGCAGTTTGGGACTCGTTAATGAAAAACTGTTTTTT.

This clone showed up just a few times. Different DNA sequences within this sample yield the same CDR3. The chain couples TRBV9 to TRBJ1-1; D not certain. The CDR3 totals 13 residues. The V gene lost 0 bases and the J gene lost 3 bases, with 6 bases spanning the gap. Germline V gene data show CDR1 as SGDLS and CDR2 as YYNGEE. The CDR3 protein is CASSVVGDTEAFF. CDR3 DNA: TGTGCCAGCAGCGTAGTCGGAGACACTGAAGCTTTCTTT. Full variable domain (missing parts from reference TRBV9 and TRBJ1-1): DSGVTQTPKHLITATGQRVTLRCSPRSGDLSVYWYQQSLDQGLQFLIQYYNGEERAKGNILERFSAQQFPDLHSELNLSSLELGDSALYFCASSVVGDTEAFFGQGTRLTVV.

The chain combines TRBV4-3 with TRBJ1-2; TRBD1 might be the D (6 bases). In germline, CDR1 is LGHNA, CDR2 YSLEER. Trimming left V 0 bases short and J 4 bases short, with 12 bases between. The CDR3 has 15 residues. CDR3 amino acids: CASSQERGASYGYTF. The CDR3 coding sequence is TGCGCCAGCAGCCAAGAACGGGGGGCTTCCTATGGCTACACCTTC.

This clone was seen once. The chain recombines TRBV19 with TRBJ1-2; D might be TRBD1 (5 bases). Trimming stripped 3 bases from V and 8 bases from J, with 19 bases between. The CDR3 contains 15 residues. Per the germline V gene, CDR1 is LNHDA and CDR2 is SQIVND (reference sequence). The CDR3 here is CASSIWNRPRGGYTF. For the CDR3, the DNA is TGTGCCAGTAGTATCTGGAACAGGCCTCGAGGAGGCTACACCTTC.

This clone was seen just once. As DNA, the CDR3 is TGTGCCAGCAGTGAGAGTTCGGGGTACTATGGCTACACCTTC. The encoded protein is CASSESSGYYGYTF. The J gene is TRBJ1-2, the V gene TRBV25-1; D unresolved. The CDR3 sequence is 14 residues long. Per the germline V gene, CDR1 is MGHDK and CDR2 is SYGVNS. The V gene lost 3 bases and the J gene lost 3 bases, with 11 bases spanning the gap.

The chain uses TRBV7-9 and TRBJ1-1; D gene uncertain. This CDR3 has 13 amino acids. V was pared by 3 bases and J by 4 bases, with 9 bases between. CDR1 SEHNR and CDR2 FQNEAQ come from the germline V gene (reference sequence). CDR3 in amino acids: CASSFQESTEAFF. The CDR3 DNA is TGTGCCAGCAGCTTCCAAGAGTCCACTGAAGCTTTCTTT.

This rearrangement joins TRBV7-2 to TRBJ2-7, with 9 bases matching TRBD1. This CDR3 region has 15 residues. Germline CDR1 reads SGHTA; CDR2 reads FQGNSA. V was pared by 5 bases and J by 7 bases, with 12 bases of the junction left unmatched. The CDR3 nucleotides are TGTGCCAGCAGCATGCCGGGACAGGGTCTATGGGAGCAGTACTTC. Translation gives CASSMPGQGLWEQYF.

This chain joins TRBV4-2 and TRBJ1-2; D is ambiguous. Trimming pared 0 bases from V and 2 bases from J, leaving 13 bases between. CDR1 LGHNA and CDR2 YNFKEQ come from the germline V gene. The CDR3 totals 16 residues. The CDR3 DNA reads TGTGCCAGCAGCCAAGATATAGGCGGGAGAAACTATGGCTACACCTTC. This encodes CASSQDIGGRNYGYTF.

The chain combines TRBV29-1 with TRBJ1-3; TRBD1 might be the D (6 bases). Germline CDR1 reads SQVTM; CDR2 reads ANQGSEA. The CDR3 runs to 13 residues. V lost 5 bases and J lost 2, with 10 bases in between. This chain's CDR3 is CSVTGLTGNTIYF. The CDR3 DNA follows: TGCAGCGTTACAGGGTTGACTGGAAACACCATATATTTT.

The rearrangement joins TRBV30 to TRBJ1-5, with 9 bases that match TRBD1. The trim removed 7 bases at V and 5 bases at J, leaving 9 bases unmatched. The CDR3 is 14 residues long. Looked up from germline, CDR1 is GTSNPN and CDR2 is SVGIG (reference sequence). CDR3 DNA: TGTGCCTTAAAACAGGGGGCAGGGGATCAGCCCCAGCATTTT. Residues: CALKQGAGDQPQHF.

The chain recombines TRBV30 with TRBJ2-2, with TRBD1 identical over 7 bases. Germline trimming cut 4 bases from V and 5 bases from J; bases unmatched to any gene: 7. The CDR3 sequence is 14 residues long. Germline V gene data show CDR1 as GTSNPN and CDR2 as SVGIG (reference sequence). Here the CDR3 DNA reads TGTGCCTGGAAGGGGACAGCTTTTACCGGGGAGCTGTTTTTT. As protein: CAWKGTAFTGELFF.

The chain recombines TRBV4-3 with TRBJ2-1, with 10 nucleotides matching TRBD1. V lost 0 bases, J lost 5 bases, and 4 bases stayed unmatched. Germline-derived CDR1 and CDR2 are LGHNA and YSLEER. This CDR3 is built from 16 residues. Written as DNA, the CDR3 is TGCGCCAGCAGCCAAGACTGGACAGGGGGAAACAATGAGCAGTTCTTC. This encodes CASSQDWTGGNNEQFF.

The V call is TRBV7-2, the J call TRBJ2-2; 8 bases are shared with TRBD2. Trimming removed 6 bases from V and 2 bases from J; junction bases left unmatched: 8. Germline CDR1 SGHTA, CDR2 FQGNSA. The CDR3 runs 16 residues. CDR3 sequence: CASSPQAGANTGELFF. CDR3 DNA sequence: TGTGCCAGCAGTCCTCAAGCGGGGGCCAACACCGGGGAGCTGTTTTTT.

This clone came up a few times. This chain links TRBV5-5 with TRBJ2-1; D ambiguous. Trimming removed 7 bases at V and 2 bases at J, with 19 bases between. Germline CDR1 and CDR2: SGHKS and YYEKEE (reference sequence). CDR3 length: 16 residues. The CDR3 bases are TGTGCCAGCGACCTGAGTTACGGCGGTACCTACAATGAGCAGTTCTTC. Its protein product is CASDLSYGGTYNEQFF.

This chain links TRBV5-1 with TRBJ1-2; D call uncertain. There are 15 residues in the CDR3. Trimming took 4 bases from V and 0 from J, leaving 13 bases between them. Per the germline V gene, CDR1 is SGHRS and CDR2 is YFSETQ. The CDR3 DNA sequence: TGCGCCAGCAGCCCATCGGGTACCACTAACTATGGCTACACCTTC. Translated, it gives CASSPSGTTNYGYTF.